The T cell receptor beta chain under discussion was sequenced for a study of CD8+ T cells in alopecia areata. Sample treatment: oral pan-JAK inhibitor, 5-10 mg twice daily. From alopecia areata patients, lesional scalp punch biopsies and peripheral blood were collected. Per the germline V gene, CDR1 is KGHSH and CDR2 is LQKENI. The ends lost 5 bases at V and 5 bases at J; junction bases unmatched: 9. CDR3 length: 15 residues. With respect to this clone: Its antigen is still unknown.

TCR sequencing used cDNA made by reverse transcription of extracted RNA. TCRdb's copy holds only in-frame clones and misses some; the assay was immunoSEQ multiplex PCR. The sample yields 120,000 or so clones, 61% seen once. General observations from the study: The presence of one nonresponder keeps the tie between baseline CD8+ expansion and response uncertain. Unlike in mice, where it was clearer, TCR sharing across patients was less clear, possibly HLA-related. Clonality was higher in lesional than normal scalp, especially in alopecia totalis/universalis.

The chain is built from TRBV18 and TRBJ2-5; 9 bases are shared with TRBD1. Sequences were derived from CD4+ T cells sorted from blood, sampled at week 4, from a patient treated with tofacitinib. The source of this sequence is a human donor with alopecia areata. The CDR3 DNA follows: TGTGCCAGCTCAAGCCCCGGGACAGGGTTCGAGACCCAGTACTTC. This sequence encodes CASSSPGTGFETQYF. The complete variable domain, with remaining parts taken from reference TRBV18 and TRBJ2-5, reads NAGVMQNPRHLVRRRGQEARLRCSPMKGHSHVYWYRQLPEEGLKFMVYLQKENIIDESGMPKERFSAEFPKEGPSILRIQQVVRGDSAAYFCASSSPGTGFETQYFGPGTRLLVL.